The entry below describes one T cell receptor beta chain. A read error may be the cause here, since a much bigger clone is one base away. The data stem from a study of human T cells and chemical hapten exposure. For the study at large: Largely, small differences in pooled library volume made per-sample TCR yields vary.

The CDR3 runs 12 residues. Germline CDR1 reads MNHEY; CDR2 reads SVGAGI. TCRdb reanalysed the RACE reads using MiXCR and keeps one entry per CDR3 protein. The sample gives approximately 80,000 distinct CDR3 sequences, over 8.5% of which show up once; around 4% is in the top ten. This sample's time point: patch test 1, 2 weeks after DPC sensitization. Indicated treatment: therapeutic diphenylcyclopropenone sensitization with weekly scalp DPC. Donors, patients with alopecia ranging from 18 to 70 years old and judged suitable for DPC, provided samples. The TCR comes from a woman aged 45-59 years with alopecia areata. Some clones in this sample may be carry-over from other donors' samples. The chain has TRBV6-5 and TRBJ2-7; 7 bases map to TRBD1. Source: whole blood, taken in connection with sensitization to the hapten diphenylcyclopropenone (DPC). The CDR3 region has the DNA TGTGTCAGCAGACAGGGACCCTACGAGCAGTACTTC. Its protein product is CVSRQGPYEQYF.